These 30 T cell receptor beta chains share one sample of origin, sequenced in a study of blood T cell repertoires in COVID-19. Method: immunoSEQ multiplex PCR; TCRdb's copy keeps in-frame clones and lacks some. The sample holds 300,000 to 350,000 clones; 80% to 90% are singletons and the top ten take roughly 2%. Sequenced material: PBMCs or T cells enriched from blood (not recorded which). All receptors come from a man aged 25-45 years who had recovered from COVID-19.

V and J are TRBV6-5 and TRBJ1-1; tentative D call: TRBD1 (6 bases). The CDR3 runs 14 residues. V was shortened by 7 bases and J by 3 bases, with 15 bases between the two germline ends. Germline-derived CDR1 and CDR2 are MNHEY and SVGAGI. The CDR3, as DNA: TGTGCCAGCAATCGGCAGGGGTTGGACACTGAAGCTTTCTTT. It codes for CASNRQGLDTEAFF.

The chain carries TRBV21-1 and TRBJ1-2; the table's D call, TRBD1, was not checked against the DNA. TRBV21-1 is a pseudogene segment. This CDR3 region has 16 residues. CDR3 coding DNA: TGTGCCAGCAGCAAAGCACGGGGACAGATGACCTATGGCTACACCTTC. This sequence encodes CASSKARGQMTYGYTF.

Only one count was recorded for this clone. The rearrangement uses TRBV6-5 and TRBJ2-1, with D hard to call. V shed 10 bases and J shed 3 bases, with 7 bases lying between them. This CDR3 comprises 11 residues. Germline V lookup: CDR1 MNHEY, CDR2 SVGAGI. CDR3 sequence: CATLNYNEQFF. The CDR3 coding sequence is TGTGCCACCCTAAACTACAATGAGCAGTTCTTC.

The chain has TRBV3-1 (or the pseudogene TRBV3-2) and TRBJ1-1; perhaps TRBD1 as D (6 bases). In germline, CDR1 is LGHDT, CDR2 YNNKEL (reference sequence). V was trimmed by 5 bases and J by 4 bases, leaving 14 bases between them. This CDR3 spans 14 amino acids. CDR3 DNA: TGTGCCAGCAGCAAAACTCAAGGGGGCACTGAAGCTTTCTTT. This gives the protein CASSKTQGGTEAFF.

The chain carries TRBV7-8 and TRBJ1-1, with D possibly TRBD1 on 6 matching bases. The V end was cut by 5 bases, the J end by 5 bases, with 12 bases between. The germline gives CDR1 SGHVS, CDR2 FQNEAQ. The CDR3 sequence is 13 residues long. This CDR3 reads CASSPRQETEAFF. The DNA of the CDR3 is TGTGCCAGCAGCCCCCGACAGGAGACTGAAGCTTTCTTT.

This sequence joins TRBV3-1 (or the pseudogene TRBV3-2) and TRBJ1-4; possibly TRBD1 for D (6 bases). This CDR3 has 14 amino acids. Germline V CDR1 and CDR2: LGHDT, YNNKEL (reference sequence). Trimming removed 0 bases from V and 13 bases from J, with 15 bases in between. For the CDR3, the DNA is TGTGCCAGCAGCCAAGAGGGACACGGGCCTCGACTGTTTTTT. Residues: CASSQEGHGPRLFF.

The rearrangement links TRBV7-3 to TRBJ2-3, with a tentative D call TRBD2 (5 bases). The CDR3 totals 16 residues. V gave up 5 bases and J gave up 0 bases, with 15 bases separating them. Germline assignment: CDR1 SGHTA and CDR2 FQGTGA. The CDR3 region has the DNA TGTGCCAGCAGCCTTAGGAGAGCGGCAAGCACAGATACGCAGTATTTT. Translated, it gives CASSLRRAASTDTQYF.

The CDR3 spells CASSHPTGGSNQPQHF. CDR3 DNA: TGCGCCAGCAGCCACCCTACAGGGGGAAGCAATCAGCCCCAGCATTTT. The chain joins TRBV4-1 to TRBJ1-5, with 8 positions matching TRBD1. Unmatched junction bases numbered 5, after V lost 3 bases and J lost 1 base. In germline, CDR1 is MGHRA, CDR2 YSYEKL. The length of the CDR3 is 16 residues.

This chain connects TRBV5-1 to TRBJ2-4, with 7 bases lining up with TRBD2. This CDR3 has 16 amino acids. Germline assignment: CDR1 SGHRS and CDR2 YFSETQ. V lost 7 bases and J lost 0; bases outside the gene matches: 10. CDR3 bases: TGCGCCAGCTCCTTCTATGGGGGGGTAGCCAAAAACATTCAGTACTTC. It codes for CASSFYGGVAKNIQYF.

This clone was counted a few times. The sample carries other DNA sequences with the same CDR3. The CDR3 DNA reads TGCGCCAGCAGCTTGGAGCCGGGGGCAGGGGGCTACAATGAGCAGTTCTTC. This codes for CASSLEPGAGGYNEQFF. This chain uses TRBV5-1 with TRBJ2-1; tentatively, D is TRBD1 (7 bases). The germline V gene encodes CDR1 SGHRS and CDR2 YFSETQ. V lost 0 bases and J 3 bases, leaving 16 bases between the germline ends. The CDR3 has 17 amino acids.

V gene TRBV2 combines with J gene TRBJ1-2; 8 bases are shared with TRBD1. The V gene's germline CDR1 is SNHLY and CDR2 FYNNEI. The CDR3 spans 15 residues. V lost 6 bases and J lost 3; bases outside the gene matches: 9. The CDR3 sequence: CASRALQGEDYGYTF. CDR3 DNA sequence: TGTGCCAGCAGGGCCCTACAGGGGGAGGACTATGGCTACACCTTC.

The chain recombines TRBV19 with TRBJ1-2; possibly TRBD1 for D (5 bases). With 8 bases removed from V and 3 bases from J, the gap between germline ends came to 10 bases. Germline CDR1 and CDR2: LNHDA and SQIVND (reference sequence). The CDR3 is 12 amino acids. The CDR3 coding sequence is TGTGCCAGTGTCGGCAGGGACTATGGCTACACCTTC. Residues: CASVGRDYGYTF.

The chain employs TRBV6-5 and TRBJ1-2; TRBD1 aligns across 7 bases. The germline gives CDR1 MNHEY, CDR2 SVGAGI. V was clipped by 6 bases and J by 3 bases; unmatched bases: 4. The CDR3 extends over 13 amino acids. Written as DNA, the CDR3 is TGTGCCAGCAGAACAGGGGCGTACTATGGCTACACCTTC. This translates into CASRTGAYYGYTF.

This sequence joins TRBV5-1 and TRBJ1-2; 7 positions match TRBD1. Per germline, CDR1 SGHRS and CDR2 YFSETQ. The CDR3 contains 17 residues. V lost 2 bases and J lost 5; bases outside the gene matches: 15. The DNA for the CDR3 is TGCGCCAGCAGCTTAGAACAGGGGATTGATCGGGGGTATGGCTACACCTTC. Its protein product is CASSLEQGIDRGYGYTF.

This chain uses TRBV19 with TRBJ2-3, with D possibly being TRBD1 (5 bases). The CDR3 is 15 residues long. V lost 2 bases and J 3 bases, leaving 12 bases between the germline ends. The germline CDR1 and CDR2 sequences are LNHDA and SQIVND (reference sequence). The CDR3 region has the DNA TGTGCCAGTAGTATAACTTGGGGCAGAACAGATACGCAGTATTTT. Translation gives CASSITWGRTDTQYF. The whole variable domain, filled in from reference TRBV19 and TRBJ2-3, reads DGGITQSPKYLFRKEGQNVTLSCEQNLNHDAMYWYRQDPGQGLRLIYYSQIVNDFQKGDIAEGYSVSREKKESFPLTVTSAQKNPTAFYLCASSITWGRTDTQYFGPGTRLTVL.

CDR3 nucleotides: TGTGCCAGCAGCTTGGCAGGGACAGGGGGCTCTTCCTATGGCTACACCTTC. This sequence encodes CASSLAGTGGSSYGYTF. The genes are TRBV5-5 and TRBJ1-2; 12 nucleotides align to TRBD1. V was pared by 0 bases and J by 4 bases, with 7 bases of the junction left unmatched. This CDR3 region has 17 residues. Germline V lookup: CDR1 SGHKS, CDR2 YYEKEE (reference sequence).

This chain links TRBV3-1 (or the pseudogene TRBV3-2) with TRBJ1-2; weak D call: TRBD1 (6 bases). Germline V gene data show CDR1 as LGHDT and CDR2 as YNNKEL (reference sequence). Trimming took off 5 bases at V and 5 bases at J, with 12 bases between the two ends. The CDR3 sequence is 13 residues long. CDR3 sequence (DNA): TGTGCCAGCAGCGAAGGGGGAGGGTATGGCTACACCTTC. Translating gives CASSEGGGYGYTF.

The rearrangement uses TRBV21-1 and TRBJ2-7; TRBD1 is the table's D call, not checked against the DNA. TRBV21-1 is labeled a pseudogene. This CDR3 is 17 amino acids long. CDR3 region: CASSKARGRGQIYEQYF. The CDR3 nucleotides are TGTGCCAGCAGCAAAGCTAGGGGCAGGGGGCAAATTTACGAGCAGTACTTC.

The CDR3 protein is CASSLVWGGNYGYTF. The CDR3 nucleotides are TGTGCCAGTAGTCTAGTTTGGGGAGGCAACTATGGCTACACCTTC. The chain combines TRBV19 with TRBJ1-2; D remains unclear. Germline CDR1 is LNHDA and CDR2 is SQIVND (reference sequence). Trimming removed 5 bases at V and 2 bases at J, with 15 bases between. The CDR3 is 15 amino acids.

The chain links TRBV27 to TRBJ2-1, with D possibly being TRBD2 (6 bases). In germline, CDR1 is MNHEY, CDR2 SMNVEV (reference sequence). V was clipped by 6 bases and J by 5 bases, with 23 bases between them. There are 17 residues in the CDR3. CDR3 in amino acids: CASSLRTLAGLHNEQFF. CDR3 in DNA: TGTGCCAGCAGCCTCCGCACCCTCGCGGGGCTCCACAATGAGCAGTTCTTC.

The rearrangement links TRBV25-1 to TRBJ2-3, with a tentative D call TRBD1 (5 bases). V was shortened by 7 bases and J by 10 bases, with 18 bases between the two germline ends. The CDR3 contains 13 residues. Germline CDR1 MGHDK, CDR2 SYGVNS. The CDR3 here is CASNLRQGGAQYF. CDR3 bases: TGTGCCAGCAACCTGCGGCAGGGTGGGGCGCAGTATTTT.

The chain joins TRBV19 to TRBJ1-2; 8 positions agree with TRBD1. Trimming removed 5 bases from V and 10 bases from J; junction bases left unmatched: 9. The CDR3 is 13 residues long. Germline values: CDR1 LNHDA, CDR2 SQIVND (reference sequence). Written as DNA, the CDR3 is TGTGCCAGTAGTGTTACAGGGGGGGAAGCCTACACCTTC. Its protein is CASSVTGGEAYTF.

The chain combines TRBV6-2 or TRBV6-3 with TRBJ2-7; TRBD1 matches 7 bases. V shed 4 bases, J shed 6 bases, and the junction held 6 bases outside the gene matches. The germline CDR1 and CDR2 sequences are MNHEY and SVGEGT. This CDR3 is 13 amino acids long. CDR3 in amino acids: CASSSTTGAEQYF. In DNA form, the CDR3 reads TGTGCCAGCAGTTCCACAACAGGGGCCGAGCAGTACTTC.

The V and J genes are TRBV4-1 and TRBJ2-7; 8 bases agree with TRBD2. CDR1 MGHRA and CDR2 YSYEKL come from the germline V gene. V trimming: 4 bases; J trimming: 0 bases; junction bases outside the gene matches: 5. The CDR3 extends over 15 amino acids. CDR3 protein: CASSPGTRGSYEQYF. The CDR3 nucleotides read TGCGCCAGCAGCCCAGGGACTAGGGGCTCCTACGAGCAGTACTTC.

V gene TRBV19 combines with J gene TRBJ1-5, with D possibly being TRBD1 (5 bases). The CDR3 contains 16 residues. Per germline, CDR1 LNHDA and CDR2 SQIVND (reference sequence). Between the trimmed V and J ends, which lost 5 bases and 5 bases, there was a span of 19 bases. In DNA, the CDR3 is TGTGCCAGTAGTCCCCGACCCCGGAGGGGCGATCAGCCCCAGCATTTT. Its protein product is CASSPRPRRGDQPQHF.

The chain is built from TRBV11-2 and TRBJ2-1, with 13 bases identical to TRBD2. The CDR3 consists of 12 residues. With 4 bases clipped from V and 14 bases from J, the junction kept 2 bases outside the gene matches. Germline values: CDR1 SGHAT, CDR2 FQNNGV. CDR3 region: CASSSGLAGKFF. For the CDR3, the DNA is TGTGCCAGCAGCTCGGGACTAGCGGGGAAGTTCTTC.

J is TRBJ2-2 and V is TRBV10-2, with D possibly matching TRBD2 (6 bases). The germline CDR1 and CDR2 sequences are WSHSY and SAAADI. Deletions cut 3 bases from V and 0 bases from J, with 8 bases between. The CDR3 is made up of 15 amino acids. Here the CDR3 reads CASSDGLTNTGELFF. Written as DNA, the CDR3 is TGCGCCAGCAGTGACGGACTAACGAACACCGGGGAGCTGTTTTTT.

Concerning this clone: Possible read error: a much larger clone is one base away. The V and J genes are TRBV6-4 and TRBJ2-5, with TRBD2 matching over 12 bases. Germline V gene sequence: CDR1 MRHNA, CDR2 SNTAGT. Trimming cost V 3 bases and J 2 bases; bases outside gene matches: 1. This CDR3 region has 15 residues. Here the CDR3 reads CASSELAGGQETQYF. For the CDR3, the DNA is TGTGCCAGCAGTGAACTAGCGGGGGGACAAGAGACCCAGTACTTC.

This rearrangement joins TRBV7-2 to TRBJ2-7, with TRBD1 identical over 8 bases. J lost 4 bases, V lost 4 bases, and 12 bases had no gene match. CDR1 and CDR2 (germline): SGHTA, FQGNSA. The length of the CDR3 is 16 residues. CDR3: CASSSRAGGGIYEQYF. CDR3 DNA: TGTGCCAGCAGCTCGAGAGCAGGGGGCGGAATTTACGAGCAGTACTTC.

The chain has TRBV12-3 or TRBV12-4 and TRBJ2-1; 8 bases agree with TRBD1. V was pared by 7 bases and J by 10 bases, with 9 bases of the junction left unmatched. The CDR3 runs to 13 residues. As DNA, the CDR3 is TGTGCCAGCATGGGCTTACAGGGGGTCGAGCAGTTCTTC. It specifies CASMGLQGVEQFF.